The clone carrying this TCR beta chain was counted a few times. The data are from a study of regulatory T cells in long-lasting Graves disease. In germline, CDR1 is SQVTM, CDR2 ANQGSEA. The CDR3 covers 14 residues. Trimming took off 5 bases at V and 3 bases at J, with 16 bases between the two ends. Combining iRepertoire HTBI primers with Arm-PCR of CDR3 regions, the authors built TCR beta libraries. TCRdb fed the multiplex PCR reads into MiXCR, producing one record per CDR3 protein. The repertoire includes some 500,000 distinct CDR3 sequences, about 16% of them detected once, and around 25% sits in the top ten. This sample's time point: newly diagnosed GD, antithyroid drugs for less than 3 months. PBMCs were the source of the RNA used for TCR sequencing. These data also featured in a second study, about T cells in Graves' hyperthyroidism and ophthalmopathy. From that second work: TCR CDR3 underwent first-round RT-PCR with the HTBI primer set.

The source was peripheral blood mononuclear cells (PBMCs), collected at new diagnosis, from a patient treated with antithyroid drugs. The rearrangement joins TRBV29-1 to TRBJ1-1, with D hard to call. The TCR sequence derives from a woman in her forties or fifties with Graves disease. CDR3 loop: CSVSFRGLDTEAFF. The CDR3 region has the DNA TGCAGCGTTTCTTTTCGGGGTCTGGACACTGAAGCTTTCTTT.